Given below is one T cell receptor (beta chain) in context. Treatment given: around 19 received Ad26.COV2.S at low or high dose, single or two shots; about 5 received placebo; per-sample allocation not given. All samples were drawn on day 63, counting from the first vaccine or placebo injection. Vaccine was an Ad26 vector expressing Wuhan-strain SARS-CoV-2 spike. This entry comes from a study of Ad26.COV2.S vaccination and SARS-CoV-2 variants. Profiled with immunoSEQ multiplex PCR; TCRdb holds only in-frame clones, not every one. The sample has about 350,000 clones, around 84% seen once. The V gene's germline CDR1 is LGHNA and CDR2 YSLEER. Losses at the gene ends were 3 bases for V and 7 bases for J; bases not matched to a gene: 10. This CDR3 has 16 amino acids.

The sequence derives from a person between 18 and 60 years old who received the Ad26.COV2.S COVID-19 vaccine or a placebo. The sequencing used peripheral blood, collected in a trial of Ad26.COV2.S vaccine versus placebo. The chain couples TRBV4-3 to TRBJ2-3, with TRBD2 matching 10 bases. The CDR3 DNA follows: TGCGCCAGCAGCCACCAATCTAGCGGGGGTACACATACGCAGTATTTT. This translates into CASSHQSSGGTHTQYF.